The 25 T cell receptor beta chains presented below share a single source sample, sequenced in a study of human T cells and chemical hapten exposure (dated by TCRdb to about 2021). The time point label, read with the paper, signifies: pre-sensitization, week 0. This specimen's treatment or condition label, interpreted: therapeutic diphenylcyclopropenone sensitization with weekly scalp DPC. To prepare the library, RACE was applied. TCRdb lists the instrument as NextSeq 500. Clones were called with MiXCR by TCRdb after fastp trimmed the public reads at Q25, and only in-frame beta chains were retained. Identical CDR3 proteins give one entry, which carries the most common genes and DNA. This sample holds approximately 370,000 distinct CDR3 sequences; about 5% were observed only once. Roughly 8.2% of the sample goes to the ten largest clones. Source: whole blood, taken in connection with sensitization to the hapten diphenylcyclopropenone (DPC). All receptors come from a woman younger than 30 with alopecia areata. Some clones in this sample may be carry-over from other donors' samples.

The rearrangement links TRBV12-3 or TRBV12-4 to TRBJ2-1; 11 bases are shared with TRBD2. V shed 4 bases and J 7 bases; nucleotides not matched to a gene: 6. The CDR3 length is 15 residues. CDR3 in amino acids: CASSSLSGGANEQFF. The DNA for the CDR3 is TGTGCCAGCAGTTCCCTTAGCGGGGGGGCGAATGAGCAGTTCTTC.

This clonotype was counted at least ten times. The chain joins TRBV7-9 to TRBJ1-1; D perhaps matches TRBD1 (6 bases). In germline, CDR1 is SEHNR, CDR2 FQNEAQ (reference sequence). Trimming stripped 5 bases from V and 5 bases from J, with 15 bases between. The CDR3 totals 14 residues. The CDR3 sequence is CASSPKGVGTEAFF. The CDR3 DNA is TGTGCCAGCAGCCCAAAGGGGGTTGGGACTGAAGCTTTCTTT.

The genes are TRBV7-9 and TRBJ2-1, with 7 bases identical to TRBD1. Losses at the gene ends were 5 bases for V and 5 bases for J; bases not matched to a gene: 12. The V gene's germline CDR1 is SEHNR and CDR2 FQNEAQ (reference sequence). This CDR3 is built from 16 residues. The CDR3: CASSPYSAGGNNEQFF. The CDR3 nucleotides read TGTGCCAGCAGCCCTTACAGCGCAGGGGGAAACAATGAGCAGTTCTTC. The whole variable domain, remainder taken from reference TRBV7-9 and TRBJ2-1, is DTGVSQNPRHKITKRGQNVTFRCDPISEHNRLYWYRQTLGQGPEFLTYFQNEAQLEKSRLLSDRFSAERPKGSFSTLEIQRTEQGDSAMYLCASSPYSAGGNNEQFFGPGTRLTVL.

This clonotype was observed at least ten times. The chain employs TRBV29-1 and TRBJ1-1, with no clear D. The V and J ends lost 3 bases and 1 base respectively, with 3 bases between them. The germline V gene encodes CDR1 SQVTM and CDR2 ANQGSEA. The CDR3 runs 11 residues. The CDR3 nucleotides are TGCAGCGTTGAGGAGAACACTGAAGCTTTCTTT. This encodes CSVEENTEAFF.

This sequence joins TRBV5-6 and TRBJ1-2, with D unresolved. The V end was cut by 4 bases, the J end by 8 bases, with 12 bases between. The germline CDR1 and CDR2 sequences are SGHDT and YYEEEE. The CDR3 is 12 amino acids. The CDR3 DNA sequence: TGTGCCAGCAGCCCTTTAACCGGAGGCTACACCTTC. Translation gives CASSPLTGGYTF.

To note about this clonotype: Possible read error: a much larger clone is one base away. The chain uses TRBV29-1 and TRBJ1-2; D remains ambiguous. This CDR3 has 11 amino acids. Germline V CDR1 and CDR2: SQVTM, ANQGSEA. The V end was cut by 6 bases, the J end by 4 bases, with 9 bases between. Here the CDR3 reads CSVGSGYGYTF. The CDR3 nucleotides read TGCAGCGTAGGCAGCGGCTATGGCTACACCTTC.

This chain links TRBV29-1 with TRBJ1-2; a possible D gene is TRBD1 (5 bases). There are 13 residues in the CDR3. V lost 4 bases to trimming and J lost 4 bases, with 13 bases between them. Germline V gene lookup returns CDR1 SQVTM and CDR2 ANQGSEA. Written as DNA, the CDR3 is TGCAGCGTTGTTGGGGGAGACGGCTATGGCTACACCTTC. It codes for CSVVGGDGYGYTF.

This clonotype was seen ten or more times. V is TRBV12-3 or TRBV12-4 and J is TRBJ1-5; D uncertain. The CDR3 is 13 amino acids. Trimming took off 1 base at V and 15 bases at J, with 16 bases between the two ends. The CDR3 DNA reads as TGTGCCAGCAGTTTAGGAGAAAGGATCGGAAGGCATTTT. Protein sequence: CASSLGERIGRHF.

The sample holds many counts of this clonotype. V and J are TRBV4-1 and TRBJ1-6; 8 bases align to TRBD1. The length of the CDR3 is 18 residues. V trimming: 3 bases; J trimming: 5 bases; junction bases outside the gene matches: 12. CDR1 is MGHRA and CDR2 is YSYEKL in the germline V gene. The CDR3 DNA sequence: TGCGCCAGCAGCCACACGGCGGGGACAGGCGACGATAATTCACCCCTCCACTTT. Translation gives CASSHTAGTGDDNSPLHF.

J is TRBJ1-6 and V is TRBV14; 7 bases are a match to TRBD1. This CDR3 region has 21 residues. The J segment lost 0 bases and the V segment lost 0 bases, leaving 14 bases of the junction unmatched. Germline CDR1 SGHDN, CDR2 FVKESK. The CDR3 DNA follows: TGTGCCAGCAGCCAAGATTCTCGACAGGGTAGCCCCTTCTCCTATAATTCACCCCTCCACTTT. Translated, it gives CASSQDSRQGSPFSYNSPLHF.

This clonotype was counted a few times. The chain has TRBV27 and TRBJ2-3, with a tentative D call TRBD1 (5 bases). The V end lost 3 bases, the J end lost 0 bases, and 7 bases lay between the germline ends. Germline V gene data show CDR1 as MNHEY and CDR2 as SMNVEV (reference sequence). The CDR3 covers 14 residues. The CDR3 protein is CASSFKGSTDTQYF. The CDR3, as DNA: TGTGCCAGCAGTTTTAAGGGGAGCACAGATACGCAGTATTTT.

This clonotype has at least ten counts. The chain links TRBV7-2 to TRBJ2-4; possible D gene TRBD1, 5 bases. V dropped 3 bases and J dropped 0 bases, with 15 bases sitting between them. CDR3 length: 17 residues. Germline CDR1 and CDR2: SGHTA and FQGNSA. This CDR3 is CASSLGQSSLAKNIQYF. The CDR3 coding sequence is TGTGCCAGCAGCTTGGGGCAGTCTTCATTAGCCAAAAACATTCAGTACTTC.

This clonotype was seen repeatedly, ten times or more. CDR3 region: CASSSMTGGSSPLHF. CDR3 in DNA: TGTGCCAGCAGCTCCATGACAGGGGGAAGTTCACCCCTCCACTTT. The chain couples TRBV3-1 to TRBJ1-6; TRBD1 agrees at 9 bases. V shed 5 bases and J 9 bases; nucleotides not matched to a gene: 8. CDR3 length: 15 residues. From germline, CDR1 is LGHDT and CDR2 YNNKEL (reference sequence).

This clonotype was seen many times. The chain links TRBV6-5 to TRBJ1-2; D uncertain. V shed 4 bases and J shed 4 bases, with 16 bases lying between them. Germline loops: CDR1 MNHEY, CDR2 SVGAGI. The CDR3 has 15 residues. CDR3 residues: CASSSRTAAAYGYTF. The DNA of the CDR3 is TGTGCCAGCAGTTCCCGGACGGCTGCGGCCTATGGCTACACCTTC.

This clonotype was detected many times. The chain recombines TRBV15 with TRBJ2-6; no reliable D call. The CDR3 consists of 16 residues. Germline V gene sequence: CDR1 LNHNV, CDR2 YYDKDF (reference sequence). V lost 7 bases and J 8 bases, leaving 21 bases between the germline ends. The CDR3 nucleotides are TGTGCCACCACAGCAGAGGAGTTAGTAGGGACCAACGTCCTGACTTTC. Amino acids: CATTAEELVGTNVLTF. Full variable domain (missing parts from reference TRBV15 and TRBJ2-6): DAMVIQNPRYQVTQFGKPVTLSCSQTLNHNVMYWYQQKSSQAPKLLFHYYDKDFNNEADTPDNFQSRRPNTSFCFLDIRSPGLGDTAMYLCATTAEELVGTNVLTFGAGSRLTVL.

This clonotype was recorded at least ten times. The chain carries TRBV10-2 and TRBJ2-5, with a possible D match to TRBD1 (6 bases). In germline, CDR1 is WSHSY, CDR2 SAAADI. The CDR3 has 12 residues. V lost 7 bases to trimming and J lost 3 bases, with 9 bases between them. The CDR3 here is CASTAGEETQYF. The CDR3 DNA is TGCGCCAGCACCGCAGGGGAAGAGACCCAGTACTTC.

In DNA, the CDR3 is TGCGCCAGCAGCCCTGAGGGGGTAACTGATACGCAGTATTTT. Translation gives CASSPEGVTDTQYF. The chain couples TRBV5-1 to TRBJ2-3, with a weak D call TRBD1 (6 bases). V was trimmed by 4 bases and J by 6 bases, leaving 15 bases between them. CDR3 length: 14 residues. Germline values: CDR1 SGHRS, CDR2 YFSETQ.

Worth noting for this clonotype: A junction boundary mismatches the germline segment, possibly from a read error. The genes are TRBV29-1 and TRBJ2-5; D unresolved. This CDR3 spans 9 amino acids. Per the germline V gene, CDR1 is SQVTM and CDR2 is ANQGSEA. CDR3 protein: CSVEPGWNF. The CDR3 bases are TGCAGCGTTGAACCCGGTTGGAACTTC.

J is TRBJ1-5 and V is TRBV21-1; TRBD1 reflects the table's D call only, with no check against the DNA. TRBV21-1 is listed as a pseudogene. The CDR3 loop spans 15 amino acids. CDR3 sequence reads: CASSNVTALNQPQHF. The CDR3 bases are TGTGCCAGCAGCAATGTGACAGCCCTCAATCAGCCCCAGCATTTT.

This clonotype was seen a handful of times. The J gene is TRBJ2-2, the V gene TRBV27; no firm D call. The CDR3 sequence is 13 residues long. The V end lost 2 bases, the J end lost 6 bases, and 7 bases lay between the germline ends. CDR1 MNHEY and CDR2 SMNVEV come from the germline V gene (reference sequence). The CDR3 loop is CASSLVLAGELFF. The CDR3 coding sequence is TGTGCCAGCAGTTTAGTGTTAGCCGGGGAGCTGTTTTTT.

This clonotype was seen ten or more times. V is TRBV7-2 and J is TRBJ2-3; D is possibly TRBD2 (6 bases). Germline values: CDR1 SGHTA, CDR2 FQGNSA. This CDR3 has 15 amino acids. Between the trimmed V and J ends, which lost 2 bases and 4 bases, there was a span of 13 bases. CDR3 sequence reads: CASSLLSGGADTQYF. The CDR3 coding sequence is TGTGCCAGCAGCTTATTGAGCGGAGGGGCAGATACGCAGTATTTT.

The rearrangement links TRBV12-3 or TRBV12-4 to TRBJ2-2; 8 bases are shared with TRBD1. The V segment lost 5 bases and the J segment 7 bases; nucleotides outside the gene matches: 9. The CDR3 extends over 15 amino acids. The CDR3 here is CASSDRTGFGGELFF. CDR3 DNA sequence: TGTGCCAGCAGTGACCGGACAGGGTTTGGCGGGGAGCTGTTTTTT.

This clonotype was seen only a few times. V usage is TRBV5-1 and J usage is TRBJ2-2, with D possibly being TRBD1 (5 bases). Per the germline V gene, CDR1 is SGHRS and CDR2 is YFSETQ. V was shortened by 2 bases and J by 4 bases, with 12 bases between the two germline ends. The CDR3 extends over 15 amino acids. In DNA form, the CDR3 reads TGCGCCAGCAGCTTAATGCAGGGTGGCACCGGGGAGCTGTTTTTT. Its protein is CASSLMQGGTGELFF.

This clonotype was seen a handful of times. The chain employs TRBV6-5 and TRBJ2-3, with D uncertain. The germline V gene has CDR1 MNHEY and CDR2 SVGAGI. This CDR3 contains 17 residues. The V gene lost 2 bases and the J gene lost 1 base, with 16 bases spanning the gap. The CDR3 reads CASSYTGQRSRTDTQYF. The CDR3, as DNA: TGTGCCAGCAGTTACACTGGTCAGCGCAGTCGCACAGATACGCAGTATTTT.

This clonotype has a count of ten or more. This chain joins TRBV6-1 and TRBJ1-5; D may be TRBD1 (6 bases). The germline CDR1 and CDR2 sequences are MNHNS and SASEGT. Deletions cut 4 bases from V and 4 bases from J, with 11 bases between. The CDR3 has 14 amino acids. In nucleotides, the CDR3 is TGTGCCAGCAGTGTATACAGGGCGAATCAGCCCCAGCATTTT. Translation gives CASSVYRANQPQHF.